This T cell receptor beta chain is drawn from a study of T-cell memory formation after mild COVID-19. Trimming pared 3 bases from V and 0 bases from J, leaving 11 bases between. There are 16 residues in the CDR3. CDR1 KGHDR and CDR2 SFDVKD come from the germline V gene. One entry per CDR3 protein results from TCRdb running MiXCR on the 5' RACE reads. The sample includes 150,000 to 200,000 distinct CDR3 sequences, about 14% of them seen just once. This clonotype showed up just a few times. The chain joins TRBV24-1 to TRBJ2-1; D remains ambiguous. The sample was PBMCs or a T cell subset sorted from them (not recorded which). This TCR was sampled from an adult woman who had mild COVID-19 (a few samples of this study predate the infection). Cell type and time point are not known. The CDR3, as DNA: TGTGCCACCAGTGATCCCGCCATGGGCTCCTACAATGAGCAGTTCTTC. Translating gives CATSDPAMGSYNEQFF.